This T cell receptor (beta chain) was found in a study of blood T cell repertoires in COVID-19. For the study at large: COVID-19 samples from acute and convalescent phases originated in the United States, Italy and Spain. T cells, B-cell-depleted T cells, or PBMCs supplied cDNA or gDNA.

The authors' processing: Amplification of reference gene primers was used by the study to estimate nucleated cell counts. Assay used: immunoSEQ multiplex PCR; TCRdb lists only in-frame clones, some missing. The V and J calls and clone size are taken from that table; D and trimming were inferred from the DNA. The sample lists 140,000 to 150,000 clones, roughly nine tenths occurring once. Followed over time, Seattle patients had been enrolled while infection was active. The CDR3 runs to 17 residues. Germline lookup yields CDR1 MNHEY and CDR2 SMNVEV (reference sequence). Trimming took 3 bases from V and 4 from J; bases not matched to a gene: 9.

Sample: peripheral blood. V and J are TRBV27 and TRBJ1-5; 10 bases map to TRBD1. The receptor comes from a man younger than 30 with COVID-19, enrolled during active disease. CDR3 residues: CASSLSPGQGRNQPQHF. In DNA form, the CDR3 reads TGTGCCAGCAGTTTGTCCCCGGGACAGGGGCGGAATCAGCCCCAGCATTTT.